The 26 T cell receptor beta chains reported below all come from one sample, sequenced in a study of shared clonotypes between healthy human individuals. Clones were sequenced by immunoSEQ multiplex PCR, and TCRdb holds only the in-frame ones, with some missing. The sample carries roughly 2,000,000 clones, 93% recorded once. Terminally differentiated effector memory CD45RA+ cells were left out of the naive CD8 fraction, which was CD45RO-negative and positively selected for CCR7. The specimen sequenced was naive CD8+ T cells from PBMCs. These receptors came from a man younger than 35 in good health. Some clones in this sample may be carry-over from other donors' samples.

V usage is TRBV2 and J usage is TRBJ1-1, with 9 bases lining up with TRBD1. The CDR3 totals 16 residues. Germline CDR1 and CDR2: SNHLY and FYNNEI. V lost 7 bases, J lost 1 base, and 10 bases stayed unmatched. CDR3 DNA sequence: TGTGCCAGCACCCAGACGGGACAGGGTCCGAACACTGAAGCTTTCTTT. Translation gives CASTQTGQGPNTEAFF.

The chain recombines TRBV7-2 with TRBJ2-5; D not certain. Germline CDR1 and CDR2: SGHTA and FQGNSA. Trimming shortened V by 1 base and J by 4 bases, and 13 bases separated the two germline ends. This CDR3 has 15 residues. The CDR3 loop reads CASSLVLGWGETQYF. CDR3 nucleotides: TGTGCCAGCAGCTTAGTACTGGGATGGGGAGAGACCCAGTACTTC.

The V and J genes are TRBV7-2 and TRBJ2-7; D possibly corresponds to TRBD2 (6 bases). V was shortened by 5 bases and J by 5 bases, with 16 bases between the two germline ends. CDR1 and CDR2 (germline): SGHTA, FQGNSA. The length of the CDR3 is 14 residues. The CDR3 loop is CASSPAEGPHEQYF. Written as DNA, the CDR3 is TGTGCCAGCAGCCCGGCGGAGGGTCCTCACGAGCAGTACTTC.

The V and J genes are TRBV27 and TRBJ1-1; D possibly corresponds to TRBD1 (6 bases). This CDR3 contains 15 residues. Trimming took 5 bases from V and 0 from J, leaving 13 bases between them. Looked up from germline, CDR1 is MNHEY and CDR2 is SMNVEV (reference sequence). The CDR3 sequence is CASSGNRDMNTEAFF. The CDR3 DNA sequence: TGTGCCAGCAGTGGAAACAGGGACATGAACACTGAAGCTTTCTTT.

The table lists this clone with a count of one. The CDR3 reads CASSHVAVSSYNEQFF. DNA of the CDR3: TGCGCCAGCAGCCACGTAGCGGTCAGCTCCTACAATGAGCAGTTCTTC. The rearrangement joins TRBV4-3 to TRBJ2-1; the D gene is possibly TRBD2 (6 bases). The length of the CDR3 is 16 residues. V was shortened by 3 bases and J by 0 bases, with 12 bases between the two germline ends. Germline assignment: CDR1 LGHNA and CDR2 YSLEER.

The CDR3 region has the DNA TGTGCCAGCAGCTTAGATGGACGACCTAAAGAGACCCAGTACTTC. Protein: CASSLDGRPKETQYF. This sequence joins TRBV11-3 and TRBJ2-5; D remains unclear. V lost 0 bases, J lost 3 bases, and 11 bases lay in between. The V gene's germline CDR1 is SGHNT and CDR2 YENEEA. This CDR3 region has 15 residues. The whole variable domain, filled in from reference TRBV11-3 and TRBJ2-5, reads EAGVVQSPRYKIIEKKQPVAFWCNPISGHNTLYWYLQNLGQGPELLIRYENEEAVDDSQLPKDRFSAERLKGVDSTLKIQPAELGDSAVYLCASSLDGRPKETQYFGPGTRLLVL.

The CDR3 spells CASSLGTAGLTYEQYF. CDR3 bases: TGTGCCAGCAGCTTGGGCACGGCGGGACTAACCTACGAGCAGTACTTC. The rearrangement joins TRBV7-2 to TRBJ2-7; 7 nucleotides align to TRBD2. Germline V gives CDR1 SGHTA, CDR2 FQGNSA. This CDR3 contains 16 residues. Trimming at V came to 3 bases and at J to 2 bases, leaving 10 bases not matched to a gene.

The rearrangement links TRBV7-9 to TRBJ2-7; TRBD1 matches 7 bases. Germline values: CDR1 SEHNR, CDR2 FQNEAQ (reference sequence). The CDR3 loop spans 13 amino acids. CDR3 protein: CASSVPGQPLNAV. Here the CDR3 DNA reads TGTGCCAGCAGCGTTCCGGGACAGCCCCTGAATGCGGTC.

The chain has TRBV28 and TRBJ2-7, with a possible D match to TRBD1 (6 bases). The germline V gene has CDR1 MDHEN and CDR2 SYDVKM. The CDR3 sequence is 14 residues long. Trimming removed 1 base at V and 2 bases at J, with 9 bases between. In DNA form, the CDR3 reads TGTGCCAGCAGTTTATCCAGGGGCACCTACGAGCAGTACTTC. Its protein product is CASSLSRGTYEQYF.

J is TRBJ2-3 and V is TRBV21-1; TRBD1, as called in the table, went unchecked against the DNA. TRBV21-1 is given as a pseudogene. This CDR3 is built from 15 residues. The CDR3 loop reads CASSKGTGGTDTQYF. For the CDR3, the DNA is TGTGCCAGCAGCAAAGGGACAGGGGGCACAGATACGCAGTATTTT.

V is TRBV5-4 and J is TRBJ2-1; tentative D call: TRBD2 (5 bases). Trimming removed 7 bases at V and 7 bases at J, with 18 bases between. Germline V gene sequence: CDR1 SGHNT, CDR2 YYREEE (reference sequence). CDR3 size: 14 residues. The CDR3 here is CASHFLPRGNEQFF. The CDR3 nucleotides are TGTGCCAGCCATTTTTTACCACGGGGAAATGAGCAGTTCTTC.

V is TRBV9 and J is TRBJ2-2; 9 bases line up with TRBD1. This CDR3 spans 13 amino acids. The trim removed 4 bases at V and 9 bases at J, leaving 4 bases unmatched. Germline lookup yields CDR1 SGDLS and CDR2 YYNGEE. CDR3 sequence reads: CASSFDRGRELFF. The CDR3 nucleotides read TGTGCCAGCAGCTTCGACAGGGGGAGGGAGCTGTTTTTT. Full variable domain (missing parts from reference TRBV9 and TRBJ2-2): DSGVTQTPKHLITATGQRVTLRCSPRSGDLSVYWYQQSLDQGLQFLIQYYNGEERAKGNILERFSAQQFPDLHSELNLSSLELGDSALYFCASSFDRGRELFFGEGSRLTVL.

The chain couples TRBV25-1 to TRBJ2-7, with 7 positions matching TRBD2. With V trimmed by 6 bases and J by 2 bases, 10 bases remained unmatched. The CDR3 runs to 15 residues. CDR1 is MGHDK, CDR2 SYGVNS, per germline. In DNA form, the CDR3 reads TGTGCCAGCAGACCCCCTGGGGGGGGTCCCTACGAGCAGTACTTC. Protein: CASRPPGGGPYEQYF.

J is TRBJ2-1 and V is TRBV27, with 9 bases identical to TRBD2. The CDR3 loop spans 19 amino acids. Germline values: CDR1 MNHEY, CDR2 SMNVEV (reference sequence). The trim removed 3 bases at V and 8 bases at J, leaving 20 bases unmatched. CDR3 in amino acids: CASSLGIAGAFTTFDEQFF. Here the CDR3 DNA reads TGTGCCAGCAGTTTGGGAATAGCGGGAGCGTTCACGACTTTCGATGAGCAGTTCTTC.

The chain combines TRBV28 with TRBJ1-2; D gene uncertain. The V and J ends lost 1 base and 2 bases respectively, with 8 bases between them. The CDR3 loop spans 14 amino acids. Germline CDR1 reads MDHEN; CDR2 reads SYDVKM. CDR3 region: CASSLYRHNYGYTF. The CDR3 DNA reads as TGTGCCAGCAGTTTATACCGACACAACTATGGCTACACCTTC.

The chain links TRBV7-9 to TRBJ2-1; 7 nucleotides match TRBD1. The germline V gene has CDR1 SEHNR and CDR2 FQNEAQ (reference sequence). After removal of 5 bases from V and 4 bases from J, the junction contained 11 bases not matched to a gene. This CDR3 region has 16 residues. Here the CDR3 reads CASSLTLGQEYNEQFF. The CDR3 DNA reads TGTGCCAGCAGCCTGACCCTAGGACAGGAATACAATGAGCAGTTCTTC.

The chain's CDR3 is CSVEVRQVGNQPQHF. CDR3 bases: TGCAGCGTTGAAGTAAGACAGGTTGGTAATCAGCCCCAGCATTTT. The chain links TRBV29-1 to TRBJ1-5; a weak D match, TRBD1 (6 bases). The CDR3 covers 15 residues. Germline V gene sequence: CDR1 SQVTM, CDR2 ANQGSEA. Trimming stripped 1 base from V and 4 bases from J, with 14 bases between. Full variable domain (rest looked up from reference TRBV29-1 and TRBJ1-5): SAVISQKPSRDICQRGTSLTIQCQVDSQVTMMFWYRQQPGQSLTLIATANQGSEATYESGFVIDKFPISRPNLTFSTLTVSNMSPEDSSIYLCSVEVRQVGNQPQHFGDGTRLSIL.

The chain is built from TRBV11-2 and TRBJ2-3, with 7 bases identical to TRBD1. The germline CDR1 and CDR2 sequences are SGHAT and FQNNGV. The CDR3 totals 17 residues. With V trimmed by 4 bases and J by 8 bases, 18 bases remained unmatched. Here the CDR3 reads CASSSERELTGRITQYF. CDR3 in DNA: TGTGCCAGCAGCTCGGAAAGAGAACTGACAGGGCGTATTACGCAGTATTTT.

J is TRBJ2-7 and V is TRBV18, with D unresolved. The V end was cut by 4 bases, the J end by 5 bases, with 18 bases between. The CDR3 has 15 amino acids. In germline, CDR1 is KGHSH, CDR2 LQKENI. CDR3 bases: TGTGCCAGCTCACTGGCCCTAACCTACAGCGACGAGCAGTACTTC. It yields the protein CASSLALTYSDEQYF.

The rearrangement links TRBV5-6 to TRBJ2-1, with D maybe TRBD1 (5 bases). The CDR3 runs 15 residues. V was cut by 5 bases and J by 9 bases, with 21 bases left in between. Germline assignment: CDR1 SGHDT and CDR2 YYEEEE. The CDR3 DNA is TGTGCCAGCAGACCCTCGGCAGGGCTACCCAGTGAGCAGTTCTTC. Its translation: CASRPSAGLPSEQFF. Full variable domain (remainder filled in from reference TRBV5-6 and TRBJ2-1): DAGVTQSPTHLIKTRGQQVTLRCSPKSGHDTVSWYQQALGQGPQFIFQYYEEEERQRGNFPDRFSGHQFPNYSSELNVNALLLGDSALYLCASRPSAGLPSEQFFGPGTRLTVL.

This rearrangement joins TRBV19 to TRBJ1-6, with 8 nucleotides matching TRBD1. Germline lookup yields CDR1 LNHDA and CDR2 SQIVND (reference sequence). V lost 6 bases to trimming and J lost 10 bases; unmatched junction nucleotides: 11. This CDR3 contains 15 residues. The CDR3 sequence: CASSPDPGGSSPLHF. The DNA for the CDR3 is TGTGCCAGTAGCCCAGACCCAGGGGGCTCCTCACCCCTCCACTTT.

The gene calls are TRBV18 and TRBJ2-1, with D perhaps TRBD2 (5 bases). The CDR3 runs to 16 residues. The V and J ends lost 0 bases and 4 bases respectively, with 13 bases between them. CDR1 and CDR2 (germline): KGHSH, LQKENI. Written as DNA, the CDR3 is TGTGCCAGCTCACCACCGGCCGGACTCCTATACAATGAGCAGTTCTTC. Translating it yields CASSPPAGLLYNEQFF.

V and J are TRBV5-1 and TRBJ2-7; D is unclear. V was pared by 4 bases and J by 6 bases, with 11 bases between. Germline CDR1 is SGHRS and CDR2 is YFSETQ. The CDR3 has 12 amino acids. The CDR3 here is CASSEERSEQYF. The CDR3 DNA sequence: TGCGCCAGCAGCGAGGAGCGTAGCGAGCAGTACTTC.

As to this clone: Other DNA sequences in the same sample also yield this CDR3. The chain links TRBV7-9 to TRBJ2-3, with D unresolved. Between the trimmed V and J ends, which lost 1 base and 3 bases, there was a span of 2 bases. This CDR3 spans 12 amino acids. CDR1 SEHNR and CDR2 FQNEAQ come from the germline V gene (reference sequence). The CDR3 here is CASSLGTDTQYF. Here the CDR3 DNA reads TGTGCCAGCAGCTTAGGGACAGATACGCAGTATTTT.

The chain links TRBV9 to TRBJ2-7; TRBD1 aligns across 10 bases. V was pared by 2 bases and J by 5 bases, with 7 bases of the junction left unmatched. Germline V gene data show CDR1 as SGDLS and CDR2 as YYNGEE. The CDR3 has 15 residues. The CDR3 nucleotides are TGTGCCAGCAGCGTTGACCGGGACAGGGGCCACGAGCAGTACTTC. The encoded protein is CASSVDRDRGHEQYF. Looking up the rest from reference TRBV9 and TRBJ2-7 gives the full variable domain: DSGVTQTPKHLITATGQRVTLRCSPRSGDLSVYWYQQSLDQGLQFLIQYYNGEERAKGNILERFSAQQFPDLHSELNLSSLELGDSALYFCASSVDRDRGHEQYFGPGTRLTVT.

This chain links TRBV19 with TRBJ2-4; 8 bases match TRBD2. This CDR3 has 13 residues. Trimming cost V 5 bases and J 6 bases; bases outside gene matches: 3. The germline gives CDR1 LNHDA, CDR2 SQIVND (reference sequence). CDR3 bases: TGTGCCAGTAGTCAAAGCGGGAGAAACATTCAGTACTTC. Translation gives CASSQSGRNIQYF.